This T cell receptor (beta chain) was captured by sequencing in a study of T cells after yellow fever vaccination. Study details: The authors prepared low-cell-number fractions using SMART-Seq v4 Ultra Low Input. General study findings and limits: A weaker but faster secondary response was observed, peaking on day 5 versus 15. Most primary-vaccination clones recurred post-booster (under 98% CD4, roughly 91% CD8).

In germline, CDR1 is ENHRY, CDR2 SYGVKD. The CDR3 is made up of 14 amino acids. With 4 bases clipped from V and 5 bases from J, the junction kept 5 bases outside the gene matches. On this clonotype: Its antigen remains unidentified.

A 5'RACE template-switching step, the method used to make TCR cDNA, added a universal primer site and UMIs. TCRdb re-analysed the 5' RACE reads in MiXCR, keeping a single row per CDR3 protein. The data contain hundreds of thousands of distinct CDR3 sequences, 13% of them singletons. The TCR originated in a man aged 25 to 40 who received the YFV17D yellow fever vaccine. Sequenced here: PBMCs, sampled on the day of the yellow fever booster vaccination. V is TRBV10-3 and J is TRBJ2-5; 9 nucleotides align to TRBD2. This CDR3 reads CAISVAGGRETQYF. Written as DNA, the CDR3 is TGTGCCATCAGTGTGGCGGGAGGGCGGGAGACCCAGTACTTC.